The entry that follows covers one T cell receptor beta chain sequence. Its antigen specificity is not known. No base qualities exist here, and no much larger clone lies one base off it. Whole blood was collected in K2EDTA tubes by collaborating institutions according to the institutions' own protocols. For TCRbeta analysis, collaborators shipped samples as frozen whole blood, isolated PBMCs, or DNA extracted from either of those sample types. The data are from a study of blood T cell repertoires in COVID-19 (dated by TCRdb to about 2020). Study-level background: The collaborator samples originated in the United States, Italy and Spain and spanned the acute and convalescent phases of COVID-19. The material from the prospective study consisted of cDNA or gDNA derived from T cells, B-cell-depleted T cells, or PBMCs. A freely available public database, intended as a resource for researchers studying the immune response to SARS-CoV-2, is where the repertoires were released. The dataset comprised deeply sampled blood TCRbeta repertoires from subjects exposed to, actively infected with, or recovered from COVID-19. The samples were drawn from two sources: the first 160 participants of the ongoing ImmuneRACE study, and 1,000 to 1,500 subjects contributed by 6 global collaborators. A de-identified subject ID, COVID-19 status, age in years and sex were almost always included in the sample metadata. Where HLA class I and class II types were available, the types were taken from metadata supplied by the sample provider, not from assay-based typing. The full study reports these points: The amount of clinical and demographic metadata varied by source and participant and was provided uncurated.

The immunoSEQ Assay, a bias-controlled multiplex PCR, was used to amplify TCRbeta CDR3 regions from genomic DNA. On the study's bioinformatics: The number of nucleated cells in each sample was estimated from the amplification of reference gene primers within the assay. To quantify the absolute abundance of each unique TCRbeta CDR3 rearrangement, sequence reads were collapsed and filtered. For each sample, productive Simpson clonality was calculated as the square root of Simpson's diversity index over productive rearrangements. TCRdb re-hosts the immuneACCESS table, in-frame sequences only. Its copies lack some clones; in the studies checked, an unresolved V gene accounts for under half of them, and the cause for the rest is not known. V, J and clone size are those of that table, while D and trimming were read from the DNA. The sample profile shows some 700,000 clones; just under 90% of them were found once. Clones ranked in the top ten supply over 0.2% of the sample.

The CDR3 contains 15 residues, cysteine and phenylalanine counted. Just the 45-base CDR3 DNA is kept, in frame starting at base 1. For CDR1 and CDR2, the germline V gene lists SNHLY and FYNNEI. V is pruned by 5 bases and J by 2 bases, leaving 6 bases of the junction without a gene match. The sequence came from a woman under 30 with acute or convalescent COVID-19. The specimen sequenced was peripheral blood. The chain uses TRBV2 and TRBJ1-5, with TRBD1 matching 7 junction bases. The CDR3 protein is CASSLTGYGNQPQHF. The nucleotide sequence is given as TGTGCCAGCAGTTTGACAGGGTACGGCAATCAGCCCCAGCATTTT.